These 8 T cell receptor beta chains came from one sample sequenced in a study of T cell responses to AZD1222 COVID-19 vaccine (dated by TCRdb to about 2021). The library was produced with the immunoSEQ multiplex PCR assay. TCRdb limited this immuneACCESS table to in-frame rearrangements with V and J called. A share of clones is missing; checked studies link under half to unresolved V genes, and the rest is unexplained. The sample table holds more than 95,000 clones, of which about 88% were seen once. Around a sixth of the sample rests with the top ten. The sample's time point label, in plain terms: baseline before first vaccination. The sample in question was peripheral blood, obtained on day 0 of AZD1222 vaccination. The receptors derive from an adult in good health.

Concerning this clone itself: This CDR3 fails to terminate in the conserved phenylalanine or tryptophan, so it likely reflects a read error. This rearrangement joins TRBV11-3 to TRBJ1-6; the match to TRBD1 covers 10 bases. CDR1 is SGHNT, CDR2 YENEEA, per germline. J lost 6 bases, V lost 4 bases, and 12 bases had no gene match. The CDR3 sequence is 18 residues long. The DNA for the CDR3 is TGTGCCAGCAGCTCTCGTCCCGGGACAGGGGAGGGTAATTCACCCCTCCACCTT. Protein product: CASSSRPGTGEGNSPLHL.

This clone was recorded a few times. V and J are TRBV4-1 and TRBJ2-5; 7 bases match TRBD1. The V segment lost 2 bases and the J segment 1 base; nucleotides outside the gene matches: 7. CDR1 is MGHRA and CDR2 is YSYEKL in the germline V gene. The CDR3 sequence is 16 residues long. CDR3 coding DNA: TGCGCCAGCAGCCAACAACAGGGGTTAGGCCAAGAGACCCAGTACTTC. It translates to CASSQQQGLGQETQYF.

The sample holds one count of this clone. The chain has TRBV3-1 (or the pseudogene TRBV3-2) and TRBJ2-3, with 8 bases matching TRBD2. The length of the CDR3 is 15 residues. Germline V gives CDR1 LGHDT, CDR2 YNNKEL (reference sequence). J gave up 2 bases and V 4 bases, and 5 bases lay outside the gene matches. CDR3 in DNA: TGTGCCAGCAGCCCTGCGGGGGGCACCACAGATACGCAGTATTTT. Protein sequence: CASSPAGGTTDTQYF.

This sequence joins TRBV24-1 and TRBJ1-5; D ambiguous. The CDR3 length is 16 residues. Germline CDR1 KGHDR, CDR2 SFDVKD. Trimming removed 3 bases from V and 0 bases from J, with 11 bases in between. The CDR3 sequence: CATSDMAGHSNQPQHF. The CDR3 coding sequence is TGTGCCACCAGTGATATGGCAGGCCATAGCAATCAGCCCCAGCATTTT.

This chain connects TRBV11-2 to TRBJ1-1; D remains unclear. The CDR3 sequence is 14 residues long. V was clipped by 1 base and J by 4 bases, with 10 bases between them. Germline V gives CDR1 SGHAT, CDR2 FQNNGV. The DNA of the CDR3 is TGTGCCAGCAGCTTAGGTAGTGTCCGCACTGAAGCTTTCTTT. As protein: CASSLGSVRTEAFF.

The rearrangement links TRBV24-1 to TRBJ2-1, with 9 nucleotides matching TRBD1. V lost 2 bases and J lost 7; bases outside the gene matches: 11. The germline V gene has CDR1 KGHDR and CDR2 SFDVKD. The CDR3 is 17 amino acids. The CDR3: CATSDSWAGTGSNEQFF. The CDR3 DNA follows: TGTGCCACCAGTGATTCTTGGGCGGGGACAGGGAGTAATGAGCAGTTCTTC.

This clone was counted once. V usage is TRBV9 and J usage is TRBJ2-1, with D tentatively TRBD2 (7 bases). Germline CDR1 and CDR2: SGDLS and YYNGEE. The CDR3 has 15 residues. V lost 0 bases and J 8 bases, leaving 15 bases between the germline ends. CDR3 in DNA: TGTGCCAGCAGCGTAGATTGGGGGGGCCGGTATGAGCAGTTCTTC. Amino acid sequence: CASSVDWGGRYEQFF.

This chain joins TRBV7-9 and TRBJ1-2, with unresolved D. The ends were cut back, 1 base at V and 8 bases at J, with 11 bases in the middle. The CDR3 has 13 amino acids. Germline loops: CDR1 SEHNR, CDR2 FQNEAQ (reference sequence). CDR3: CASSLDYIGGYTF. The CDR3 bases are TGTGCCAGCAGCTTAGATTACATCGGCGGCTACACCTTC.